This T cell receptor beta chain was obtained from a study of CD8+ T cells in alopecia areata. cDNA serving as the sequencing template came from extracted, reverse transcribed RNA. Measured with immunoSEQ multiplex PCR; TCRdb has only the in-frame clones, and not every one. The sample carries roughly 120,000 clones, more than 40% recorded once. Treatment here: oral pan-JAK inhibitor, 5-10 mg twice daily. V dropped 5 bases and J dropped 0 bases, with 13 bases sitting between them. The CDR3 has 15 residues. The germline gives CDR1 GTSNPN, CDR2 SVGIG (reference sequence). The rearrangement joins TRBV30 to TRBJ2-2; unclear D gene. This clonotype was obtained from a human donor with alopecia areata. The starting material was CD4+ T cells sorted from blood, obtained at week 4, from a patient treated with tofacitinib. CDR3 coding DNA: TGTGCCTGGTGTATAGCCCGCGCGAACACCGGGGAGCTGTTTTTT. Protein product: CAWCIARANTGELFF.